The T cell receptor (beta chain) under discussion was sequenced for a study of shared clonotypes between healthy human individuals. CDR1 is LNHDA, CDR2 SQIVND, per germline (reference sequence). There are 14 residues in the CDR3. Here immunoSEQ multiplex PCR was the method, and the copy in TCRdb shows in-frame clones only, minus some. The top ten clones hold 34% of a sample with more than 550,000 clones, less than 95% of them seen once. Concerning this clone itself: As yet, its antigen is unknown.

Notes on the study in general: Estimated richness values were generally larger in naive subsets than in memory subsets. Unshared clonotypes carried lower generation probabilities than those common to all four donors. In a few donors, about 5% of naive CD4 clonotypes appeared in common.

The chain combines TRBV19 with TRBJ2-5; D is ambiguous. The end of the DNA fits TRBJ2-7 better, so the J call may be wrong. The sequencing sample was made of memory CD8+ T cells from PBMCs. Subset denoted: CD45RO+ cells pooled with CCR7-negative TemRA cells. This clonotype originated in a man aged 18 to 29 in good health. Some clones in this sample may be carry-over from other donors' samples. Written as DNA, the CDR3 is TGTGCCAGTAGCTGGGGTTGGGGCTCCTACGAGCAGTACTTC. It encodes CASSWGWGSYEQYF.